Each of the 16 T cell receptor beta chains below was sequenced from the same sample in a study of blood T cell repertoires in COVID-19. Sequencing used immunoSEQ multiplex PCR; TCRdb keeps in-frame clones, though not all of them. The sample lists 250,000 to 300,000 clones; approximately 88% were seen once. Input material: peripheral blood. The receptors originated from a woman aged 25 to 39 who had recovered from COVID-19.

The rearrangement joins TRBV27 to TRBJ2-7; 11 nucleotides match TRBD1. CDR1 is MNHEY and CDR2 is SMNVEV in the germline V gene (reference sequence). This CDR3 contains 17 residues. The ends lost 3 bases at V and 2 bases at J; junction bases unmatched: 9. The CDR3, as DNA: TGTGCCAGCAGTTTTGGTCGGGACAGGGGGTCGACCTACGAGCAGTACTTC. Translation gives CASSFGRDRGSTYEQYF.

This clone was observed once. V gene TRBV4-1 combines with J gene TRBJ2-1; TRBD2 agrees at 14 bases. Unmatched junction bases numbered 9, after V lost 4 bases and J lost 10 bases. The CDR3 loop spans 16 amino acids. Germline values: CDR1 MGHRA, CDR2 YSYEKL. The CDR3 spells CASSRTGTSGGGEQFF. The CDR3 nucleotides are TGCGCCAGCAGCCGTACCGGGACTAGCGGGGGTGGGGAGCAGTTCTTC.

The genes are TRBV5-1 and TRBJ1-1, with TRBD1 identical over 7 bases. V lost 5 bases to trimming and J lost 8 bases; unmatched junction nucleotides: 9. Per the germline V gene, CDR1 is SGHRS and CDR2 is YFSETQ. This CDR3 has 13 amino acids. The DNA of the CDR3 is TGCGCCAGCAGACGAAGAACAGGGGAGGAAGCTTTCTTT. It codes for CASRRRTGEEAFF.

The chain links TRBV5-1 to TRBJ1-2; 11 bases agree with TRBD1. The CDR3 sequence is 14 residues long. CDR1 is SGHRS and CDR2 is YFSETQ in the germline V gene. V dropped 1 base and J dropped 8; count of bases not matched to a gene: 4. The CDR3 DNA reads TGCGCCAGCAGCTTGCCGGACAGGGGGCAGGGCTACACCTTC. Translated: CASSLPDRGQGYTF.

This chain uses TRBV5-4 with TRBJ2-3; TRBD2 matches 9 bases. In germline, CDR1 is SGHNT, CDR2 YYREEE (reference sequence). The CDR3 is made up of 18 amino acids. Trimming took 1 base from V and 0 from J; bases not matched to a gene: 9. CDR3 loop: CASSLYPERGASTDTQYF. The CDR3 DNA reads TGTGCCAGCAGCTTGTACCCGGAGCGGGGGGCGAGCACAGATACGCAGTATTTT.

The chain couples TRBV5-1 to TRBJ2-3; 9 bases are a match to TRBD2. The V gene end was trimmed by 0 bases and the J gene end by 1 base; junction bases not matched to a gene: 3. This CDR3 comprises 16 residues. From germline, CDR1 is SGHRS and CDR2 YFSETQ. The chain's CDR3 is CASSLGSSGGTDTQYF. The CDR3 coding sequence is TGCGCCAGCAGCTTGGGATCTAGCGGGGGCACAGATACGCAGTATTTT.

V usage is TRBV30 and J usage is TRBJ1-1; a possible D gene is TRBD1 (6 bases). Trimming pared 1 base from V and 10 bases from J, leaving 16 bases between. CDR1 is GTSNPN and CDR2 is SVGIG in the germline V gene (reference sequence). The CDR3 has 13 residues. DNA of the CDR3: TGTGCCTGGAGTGCACAGGGTTTAGGGGGAGCTTTCTTT. It specifies CAWSAQGLGGAFF.

The chain employs TRBV11-2 and TRBJ2-7, with D possibly being TRBD2 (7 bases). Trimming took off 0 bases at V and 6 bases at J, with 18 bases between the two ends. Germline V lookup: CDR1 SGHAT, CDR2 FQNNGV. The CDR3 contains 16 residues. CDR3 DNA: TGTGCCAGCAGCTTAGATGGGGCGGCGGGGGCAGGCGAGCAGTACTTC. The encoded protein is CASSLDGAAGAGEQYF.

The V gene is TRBV7-2, the J gene TRBJ1-1; a possible D gene is TRBD1 (6 bases). The CDR3 covers 17 residues. V shed 5 bases and J shed 1 base, with 20 bases lying between them. The germline V gene has CDR1 SGHTA and CDR2 FQGNSA. The DNA for the CDR3 is TGTGCCAGCAGCGTAAGCGATGGAGTGGGGGCGAACACTGAAGCTTTCTTT. Translation: CASSVSDGVGANTEAFF.

J is TRBJ2-2 and V is TRBV5-1; weak D call: TRBD2 (5 bases). The CDR3 is 15 residues long. Germline CDR1 is SGHRS and CDR2 is YFSETQ. The V and J ends lost 4 bases and 1 base respectively, with 11 bases between them. This CDR3 is CASSATGLNTGELFF. DNA of the CDR3: TGCGCCAGCAGCGCTACGGGGTTGAACACCGGGGAGCTGTTTTTT.

This sequence joins TRBV18 and TRBJ2-5; 12 nucleotides match TRBD2. The CDR3 runs 17 residues. Germline V lookup: CDR1 KGHSH, CDR2 LQKENI. J gave up 2 bases and V 3 bases, and 7 bases lay outside the gene matches. The chain's CDR3 is CASSPGPGTSGQETQYF. The CDR3 bases are TGTGCCAGCTCACCGGGCCCCGGGACTAGCGGGCAAGAGACCCAGTACTTC.

The rearrangement links TRBV7-9 to TRBJ1-2, with D unresolved. Trimming stripped 5 bases from V and 4 bases from J, with 20 bases between. The CDR3 has 16 amino acids. Germline values: CDR1 SEHNR, CDR2 FQNEAQ (reference sequence). The CDR3 bases are TGTGCCAGCAGCCCCGTTGGTTGGCAGAACCTCTATGGCTACACCTTC. Protein: CASSPVGWQNLYGYTF. Full variable domain (rest looked up from reference TRBV7-9 and TRBJ1-2): DTGVSQNPRHKITKRGQNVTFRCDPISEHNRLYWYRQTLGQGPEFLTYFQNEAQLEKSRLLSDRFSAERPKGSFSTLEIQRTEQGDSAMYLCASSPVGWQNLYGYTFGSGTRLTVV.

The chain has TRBV4-1 and TRBJ2-5; 7 bases line up with TRBD2. CDR1 MGHRA and CDR2 YSYEKL come from the germline V gene. Germline trimming cut 2 bases from V and 1 base from J; bases unmatched to any gene: 4. The CDR3 has 15 residues. The CDR3 here is CASSQTRTSQETQYF. CDR3 sequence (DNA): TGCGCCAGCAGCCAAACCAGGACTAGCCAAGAGACCCAGTACTTC.

V usage is TRBV3-1 (or the pseudogene TRBV3-2) and J usage is TRBJ1-2, with D perhaps matching TRBD1 (5 bases). V lost 4 bases and J lost 7, with 16 bases in between. This CDR3 is 14 amino acids long. Germline V gene sequence: CDR1 LGHDT, CDR2 YNNKEL (reference sequence). CDR3 loop: CASSLGSLRGGYTF. DNA of the CDR3: TGTGCCAGCAGCCTTGGGTCTTTAAGGGGTGGCTACACCTTC.

The rearrangement links TRBV7-2 to TRBJ1-1, with 7 bases matching TRBD1. Losses at the gene ends were 3 bases for V and 2 bases for J; bases not matched to a gene: 3. The CDR3 has 14 residues. In germline, CDR1 is SGHTA, CDR2 FQGNSA. The CDR3 sequence: CASSFRQGNTEAFF. CDR3 nucleotides: TGTGCCAGCAGCTTCCGACAGGGCAACACTGAAGCTTTCTTT.

To note about this clone: The sample contains more than one DNA sequence encoding this CDR3. This rearrangement joins TRBV5-1 to TRBJ2-3; 10 bases are shared with TRBD2. V lost 0 bases and J lost 4; bases outside the gene matches: 2. The germline V gene has CDR1 SGHRS and CDR2 YFSETQ. The CDR3 has 15 amino acids. The CDR3 is CASSLGTSGPDTQYF. CDR3 nucleotides: TGCGCCAGCAGCTTGGGGACTAGCGGACCAGATACGCAGTATTTT.